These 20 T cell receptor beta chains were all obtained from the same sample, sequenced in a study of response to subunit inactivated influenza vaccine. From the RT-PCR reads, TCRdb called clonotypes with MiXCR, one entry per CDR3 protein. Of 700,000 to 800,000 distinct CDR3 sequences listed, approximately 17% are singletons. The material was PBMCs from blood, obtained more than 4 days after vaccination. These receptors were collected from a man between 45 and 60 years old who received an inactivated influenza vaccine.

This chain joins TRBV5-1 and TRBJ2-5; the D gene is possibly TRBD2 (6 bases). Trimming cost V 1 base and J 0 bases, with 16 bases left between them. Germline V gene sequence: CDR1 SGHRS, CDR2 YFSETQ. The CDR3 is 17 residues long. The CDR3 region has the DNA TGCGCCAGCAGCTTGTCCGGGCGCGGGAAGTACCAAGAGACCCAGTACTTC. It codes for CASSLSGRGKYQETQYF.

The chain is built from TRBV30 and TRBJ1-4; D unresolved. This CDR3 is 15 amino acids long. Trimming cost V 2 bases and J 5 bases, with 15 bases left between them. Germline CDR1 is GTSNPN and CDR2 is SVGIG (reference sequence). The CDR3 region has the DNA TGTGCCTGGAGTAGCCCGCCGGACGACAATGAAAAACTGTTTTTT. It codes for CAWSSPPDDNEKLFF.

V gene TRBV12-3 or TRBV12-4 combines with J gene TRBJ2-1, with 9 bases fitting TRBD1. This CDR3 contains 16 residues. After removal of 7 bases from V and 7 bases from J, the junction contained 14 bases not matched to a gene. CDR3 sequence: CASTAPPGQGRNEQFF. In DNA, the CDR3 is TGTGCCAGCACCGCTCCCCCGGGACAGGGCCGAAATGAGCAGTTCTTC.

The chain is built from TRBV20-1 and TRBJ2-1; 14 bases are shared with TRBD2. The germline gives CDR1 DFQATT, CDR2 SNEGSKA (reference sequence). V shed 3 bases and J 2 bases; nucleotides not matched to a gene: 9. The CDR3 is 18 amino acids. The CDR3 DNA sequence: TGCAGTGCTAGTATGGGGACTAGCGGGAGTATCACCTACAATGAGCAGTTCTTC. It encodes CSASMGTSGSITYNEQFF.

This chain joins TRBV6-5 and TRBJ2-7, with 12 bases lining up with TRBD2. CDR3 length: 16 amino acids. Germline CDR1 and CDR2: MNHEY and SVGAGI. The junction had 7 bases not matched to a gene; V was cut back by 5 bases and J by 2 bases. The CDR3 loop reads CASSTRTSGKTYEQYF. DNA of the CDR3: TGTGCCAGCAGTACTCGGACTAGCGGGAAGACCTACGAGCAGTACTTC.

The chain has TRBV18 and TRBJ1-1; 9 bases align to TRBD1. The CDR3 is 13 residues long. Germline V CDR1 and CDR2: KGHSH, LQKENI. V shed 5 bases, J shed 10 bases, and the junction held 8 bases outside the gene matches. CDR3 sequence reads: CASSAGGQGSAFF. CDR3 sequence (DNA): TGTGCCAGCTCAGCGGGGGGACAGGGATCAGCTTTCTTT. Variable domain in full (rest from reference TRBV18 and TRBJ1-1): NAGVMQNPRHLVRRRGQEARLRCSPMKGHSHVYWYRQLPEEGLKFMVYLQKENIIDESGMPKERFSAEFPKEGPSILRIQQVVRGDSAAYFCASSAGGQGSAFFGQGTRLTVV.

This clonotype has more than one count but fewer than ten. CDR3 protein: CASSSDLRRANVLTF. CDR3 nucleotides: TGTGCCAGCAGTAGCGATTTGAGGAGGGCCAACGTCCTGACTTTC. The V gene is TRBV6-2 or TRBV6-3, the J gene TRBJ2-6; D unresolved. The V end lost 5 bases, the J end lost 5 bases, and 13 bases lay between the germline ends. This CDR3 has 15 residues. CDR1 is MNHEY, CDR2 SVGEGT, per germline.

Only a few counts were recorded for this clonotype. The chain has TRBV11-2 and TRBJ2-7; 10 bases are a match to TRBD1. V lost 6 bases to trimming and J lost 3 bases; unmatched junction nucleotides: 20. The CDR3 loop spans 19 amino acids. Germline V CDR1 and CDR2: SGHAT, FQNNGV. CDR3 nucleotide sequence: TGTGCCAGCAGGGGGTTCGCACCCAATCCGGGACAGGGGTACTACGAGCAGTACTTC. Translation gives CASRGFAPNPGQGYYEQYF.

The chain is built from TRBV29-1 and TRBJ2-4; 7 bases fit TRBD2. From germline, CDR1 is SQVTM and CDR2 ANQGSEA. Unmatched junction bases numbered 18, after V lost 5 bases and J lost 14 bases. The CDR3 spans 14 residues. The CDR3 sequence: CSVFVDTPGRVEYF. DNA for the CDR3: TGCAGCGTTTTCGTAGATACTCCAGGGAGGGTTGAGTACTTC.

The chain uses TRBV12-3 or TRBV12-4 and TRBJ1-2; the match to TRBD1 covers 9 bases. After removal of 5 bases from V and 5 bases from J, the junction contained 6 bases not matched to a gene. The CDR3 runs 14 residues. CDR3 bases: TGTGCCAGCAGTCTTCAGACAGGGGGGTATGGCTACACCTTC. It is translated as CASSLQTGGYGYTF.

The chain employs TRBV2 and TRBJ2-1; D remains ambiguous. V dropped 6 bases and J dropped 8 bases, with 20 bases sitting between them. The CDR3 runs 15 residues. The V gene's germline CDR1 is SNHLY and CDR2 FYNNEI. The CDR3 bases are TGTGCCAGCAGCTTTCAGTCGGGCTACAACGATGAGCAGTTCTTC. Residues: CASSFQSGYNDEQFF.

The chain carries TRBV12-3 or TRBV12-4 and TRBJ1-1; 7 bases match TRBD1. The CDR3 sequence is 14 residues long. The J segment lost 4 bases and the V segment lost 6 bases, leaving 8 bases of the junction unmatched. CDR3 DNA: TGTGCCAGCAGCAACGGGGACAGCGGCACTGAAGCTTTCTTT. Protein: CASSNGDSGTEAFF.

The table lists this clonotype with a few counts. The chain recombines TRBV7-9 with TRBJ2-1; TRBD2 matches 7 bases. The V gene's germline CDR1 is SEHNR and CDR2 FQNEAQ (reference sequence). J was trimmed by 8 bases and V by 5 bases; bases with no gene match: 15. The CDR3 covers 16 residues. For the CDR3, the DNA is TGTGCCAGCAGCCCGGTTGGGCTAGCGGAAGTCGATGAGCAGTTCTTC. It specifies CASSPVGLAEVDEQFF.

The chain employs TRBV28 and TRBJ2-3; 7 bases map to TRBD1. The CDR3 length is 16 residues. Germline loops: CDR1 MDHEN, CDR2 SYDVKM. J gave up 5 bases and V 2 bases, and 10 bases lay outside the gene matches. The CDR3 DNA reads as TGTGCCAGCAGTTTAGACCACAGGGGAGTCAAAGATACGCAGTATTTT. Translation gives CASSLDHRGVKDTQYF. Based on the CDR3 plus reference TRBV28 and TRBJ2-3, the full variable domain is DVKVTQSSRYLVKRTGEKVFLECVQDMDHENMFWYRQDPGLGLRLIYFSYDVKMKEKGDIPEGYSVSREKKERFSLILESASTNQTSMYLCASSLDHRGVKDTQYFGPGTRLTVL.

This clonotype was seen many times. This CDR3 is CASSLVGPGLAGHTDTQYF. The CDR3 region has the DNA TGCGCCAGCAGCTTGGTGGGTCCGGGACTAGCGGGACACACAGATACGCAGTATTTT. This chain joins TRBV5-1 and TRBJ2-3; 13 bases match TRBD2. V lost 0 bases, J lost 2 bases, and 9 bases stayed unmatched. The CDR3 runs to 19 residues. Per germline, CDR1 SGHRS and CDR2 YFSETQ.

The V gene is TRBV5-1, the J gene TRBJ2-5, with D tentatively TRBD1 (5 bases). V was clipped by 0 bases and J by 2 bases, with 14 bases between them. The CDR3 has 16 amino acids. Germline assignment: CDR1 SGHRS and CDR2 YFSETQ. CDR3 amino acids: CASSLAGQGLQETQYF. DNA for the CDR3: TGCGCCAGCAGCTTGGCCGGGCAGGGTCTACAAGAGACCCAGTACTTC.

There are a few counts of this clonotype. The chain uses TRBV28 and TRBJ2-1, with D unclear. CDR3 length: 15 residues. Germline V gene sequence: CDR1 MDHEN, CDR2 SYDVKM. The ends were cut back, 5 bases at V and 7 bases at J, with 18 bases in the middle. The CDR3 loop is CASSRPGMGKNEQFF. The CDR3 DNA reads TGTGCCAGCAGTCGCCCGGGTATGGGGAAGAATGAGCAGTTCTTC. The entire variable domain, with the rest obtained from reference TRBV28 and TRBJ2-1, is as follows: DVKVTQSSRYLVKRTGEKVFLECVQDMDHENMFWYRQDPGLGLRLIYFSYDVKMKEKGDIPEGYSVSREKKERFSLILESASTNQTSMYLCASSRPGMGKNEQFFGPGTRLTVL.

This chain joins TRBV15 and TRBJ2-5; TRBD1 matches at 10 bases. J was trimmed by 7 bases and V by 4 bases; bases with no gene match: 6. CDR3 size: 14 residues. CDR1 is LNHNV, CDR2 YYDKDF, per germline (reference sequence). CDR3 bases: TGTGCCACCAGCACGCAGACAGGGGGCTTGACCCAGTACTTC. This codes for CATSTQTGGLTQYF. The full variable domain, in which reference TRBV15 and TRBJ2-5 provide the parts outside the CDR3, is DAMVIQNPRYQVTQFGKPVTLSCSQTLNHNVMYWYQQKSSQAPKLLFHYYDKDFNNEADTPDNFQSRRPNTSFCFLDIRSPGLGDTAMYLCATSTQTGGLTQYFGPGTRLLVL.

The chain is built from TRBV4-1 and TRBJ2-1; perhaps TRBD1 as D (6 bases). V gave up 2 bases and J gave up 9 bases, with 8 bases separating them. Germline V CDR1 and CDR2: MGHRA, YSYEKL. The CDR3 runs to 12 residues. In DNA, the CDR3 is TGCGCCAGCAGCCAAACAGGGCTTGAGCAGTTCTTC. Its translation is CASSQTGLEQFF.

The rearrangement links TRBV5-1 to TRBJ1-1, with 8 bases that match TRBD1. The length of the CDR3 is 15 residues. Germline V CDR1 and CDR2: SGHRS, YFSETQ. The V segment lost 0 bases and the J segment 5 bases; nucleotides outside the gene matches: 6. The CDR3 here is CASSLASDRGTEAFF. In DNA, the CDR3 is TGCGCCAGCAGCTTGGCCAGTGACAGGGGTACTGAAGCTTTCTTT.